This T cell receptor (beta chain) was sequenced for a study of T-cell reconstitution after alpha-beta-depleted transplantation in children. Study findings and constraints: Approximately two months post-transplant, alpha-beta T cells reportedly originated from several hundred expanded graft clones. One year post-transplant, T-cell counts and diversity were largely derived from T cells produced anew. Some patients showed high day-60 TCRbeta diversity, which derived from surviving recipient T cells and thymic progenitors.

A remark on this clonotype: Its antigen remains unknown.

The TCRbeta library was prepared with unique molecular identifiers. Each CDR3 protein is one row after TCRdb ran MiXCR on the PCR reads. The data show under 400,000 distinct CDR3 sequences, about a quarter seen once. Germline V lookup: CDR1 LGHDT, CDR2 YNNKEL (reference sequence). The length of the CDR3 is 16 residues. V trimming: 2 bases; J trimming: 4 bases; junction bases outside the gene matches: 10. The starting material was PBMCs, mostly from graft donor cells, obtained 180 days after TCRalphabeta/CD19-depleted stem cell transplant. This chain connects TRBV3-1 to TRBJ2-7, with 8 bases lining up with TRBD2. The source is a male patient under 18 who had a stem cell transplant for acute lymphoblastic leukemia, so the T cells may come from the graft donor. The CDR3 DNA reads as TGTGCCAGCAGCCAACCAAGCGGGAGTCTCATATACGAGCAGTACTTC. Protein sequence: CASSQPSGSLIYEQYF.